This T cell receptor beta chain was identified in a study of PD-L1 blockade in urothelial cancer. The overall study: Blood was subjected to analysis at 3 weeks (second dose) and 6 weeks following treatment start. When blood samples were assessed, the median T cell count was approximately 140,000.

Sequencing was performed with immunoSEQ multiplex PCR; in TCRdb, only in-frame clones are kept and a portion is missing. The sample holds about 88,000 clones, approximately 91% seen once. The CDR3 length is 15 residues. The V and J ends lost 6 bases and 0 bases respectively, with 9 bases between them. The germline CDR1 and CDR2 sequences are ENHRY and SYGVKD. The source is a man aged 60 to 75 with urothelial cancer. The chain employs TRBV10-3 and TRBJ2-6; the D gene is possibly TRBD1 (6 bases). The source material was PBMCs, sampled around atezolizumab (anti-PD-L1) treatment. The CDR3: CAIRGGSSGANVLTF. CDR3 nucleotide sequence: TGTGCCATCAGAGGGGGAAGCTCTGGGGCCAACGTCCTGACTTTC.